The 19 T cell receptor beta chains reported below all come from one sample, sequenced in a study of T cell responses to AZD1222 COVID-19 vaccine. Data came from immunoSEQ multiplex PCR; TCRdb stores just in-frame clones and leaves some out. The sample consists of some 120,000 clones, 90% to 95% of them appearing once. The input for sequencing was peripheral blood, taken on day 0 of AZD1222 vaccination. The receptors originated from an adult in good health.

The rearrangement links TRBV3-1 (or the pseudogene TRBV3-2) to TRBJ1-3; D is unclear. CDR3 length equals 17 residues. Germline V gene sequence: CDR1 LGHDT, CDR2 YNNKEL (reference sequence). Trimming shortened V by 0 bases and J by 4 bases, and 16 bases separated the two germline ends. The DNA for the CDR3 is TGTGCCAGCAGCCAAGATATAGGAGGTAGGGCCGGAAACACCATATATTTT. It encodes CASSQDIGGRAGNTIYF.

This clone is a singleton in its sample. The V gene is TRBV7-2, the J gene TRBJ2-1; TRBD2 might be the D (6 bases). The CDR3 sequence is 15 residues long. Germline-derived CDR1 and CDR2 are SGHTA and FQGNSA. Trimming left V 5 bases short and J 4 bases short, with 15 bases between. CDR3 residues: CASSPGTSPYNEQFF. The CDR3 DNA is TGTGCCAGCAGCCCCGGGACTTCCCCATACAATGAGCAGTTCTTC.

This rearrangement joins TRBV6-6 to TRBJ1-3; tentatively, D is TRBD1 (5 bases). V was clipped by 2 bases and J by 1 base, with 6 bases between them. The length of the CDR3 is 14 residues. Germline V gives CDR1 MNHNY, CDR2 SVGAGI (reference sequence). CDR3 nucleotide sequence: TGTGCCAGCAGTTACGAGGGGTCTGGAAACACCATATATTTT. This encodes CASSYEGSGNTIYF.

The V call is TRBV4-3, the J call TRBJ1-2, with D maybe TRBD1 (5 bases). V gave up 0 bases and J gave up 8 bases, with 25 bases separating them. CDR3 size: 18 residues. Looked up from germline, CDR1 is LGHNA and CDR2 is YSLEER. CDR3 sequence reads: CASSQDSETLGPEAGYTF. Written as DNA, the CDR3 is TGCGCCAGCAGCCAAGATAGCGAGACCCTGGGACCTGAGGCCGGCTACACCTTC.

The CDR3 coding sequence is TGTGCCAGCAGTGACGAGGGGATTAGCAATCAGCCCCAGCATTTT. It encodes CASSDEGISNQPQHF. The chain carries TRBV2 and TRBJ1-5; D is perhaps TRBD1 (5 bases). This CDR3 region has 15 residues. The V and J ends lost 3 bases and 0 bases respectively, with 9 bases between them. From germline, CDR1 is SNHLY and CDR2 FYNNEI.

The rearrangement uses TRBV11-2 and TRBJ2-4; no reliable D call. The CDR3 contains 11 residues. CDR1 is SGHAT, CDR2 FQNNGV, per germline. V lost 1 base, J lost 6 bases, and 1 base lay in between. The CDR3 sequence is CASSLANIQYF. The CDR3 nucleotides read TGTGCCAGCAGCTTAGCAAACATTCAGTACTTC.

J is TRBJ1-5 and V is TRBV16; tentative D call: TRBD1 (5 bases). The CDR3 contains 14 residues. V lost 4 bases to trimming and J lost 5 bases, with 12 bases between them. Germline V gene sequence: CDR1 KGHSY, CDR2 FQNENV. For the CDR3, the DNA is TGTGCCAGCAGCCGCGGCCTACAGGATCAGCCCCAGCATTTT. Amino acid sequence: CASSRGLQDQPQHF.

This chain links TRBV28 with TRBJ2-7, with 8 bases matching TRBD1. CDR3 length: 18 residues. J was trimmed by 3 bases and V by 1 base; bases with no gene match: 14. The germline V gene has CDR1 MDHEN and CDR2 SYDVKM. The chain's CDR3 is CASSLSKGQVRFIYEQYF. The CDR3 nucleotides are TGTGCCAGCAGTTTATCTAAGGGACAGGTCAGGTTCATCTACGAGCAGTACTTC.

CDR3 DNA: TGTGCCAGCAGTCACGAGGGGAGCTCCTATAATTCACCCCTCCACTTT. Translating gives CASSHEGSSYNSPLHF. The chain has TRBV25-1 and TRBJ1-6; a weak D match, TRBD1 (5 bases). Germline V gene sequence: CDR1 MGHDK, CDR2 SYGVNS. CDR3 length: 16 residues. Trimming removed 5 bases at V and 0 bases at J, with 11 bases between.

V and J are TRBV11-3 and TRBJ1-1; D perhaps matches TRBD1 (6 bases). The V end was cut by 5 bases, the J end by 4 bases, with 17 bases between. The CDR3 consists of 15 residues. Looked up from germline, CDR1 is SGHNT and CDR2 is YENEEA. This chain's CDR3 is CASSPNGRGGTEAFF. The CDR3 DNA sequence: TGTGCCAGCAGCCCCAACGGCAGGGGAGGCACTGAAGCTTTCTTT.

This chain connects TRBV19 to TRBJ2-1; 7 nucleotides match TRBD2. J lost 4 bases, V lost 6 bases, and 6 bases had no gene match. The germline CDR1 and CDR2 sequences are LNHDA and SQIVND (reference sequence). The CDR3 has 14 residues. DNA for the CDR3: TGTGCCAGTAGGGGGAGCGGGAAGTACAATGAGCAGTTCTTC. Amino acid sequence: CASRGSGKYNEQFF.

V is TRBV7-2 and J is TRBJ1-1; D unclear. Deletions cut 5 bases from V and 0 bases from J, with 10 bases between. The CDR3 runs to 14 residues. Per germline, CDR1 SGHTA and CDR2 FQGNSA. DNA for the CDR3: TGTGCCAGCAGCATGTCAGCCATGAACACTGAAGCTTTCTTT. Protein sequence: CASSMSAMNTEAFF.

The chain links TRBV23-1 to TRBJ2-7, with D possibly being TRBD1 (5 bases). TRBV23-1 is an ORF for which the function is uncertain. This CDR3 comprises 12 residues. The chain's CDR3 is CPQAPLFYEQYF. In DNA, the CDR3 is TGCCCACAGGCGCCCCTGTTCTACGAGCAGTACTTC.

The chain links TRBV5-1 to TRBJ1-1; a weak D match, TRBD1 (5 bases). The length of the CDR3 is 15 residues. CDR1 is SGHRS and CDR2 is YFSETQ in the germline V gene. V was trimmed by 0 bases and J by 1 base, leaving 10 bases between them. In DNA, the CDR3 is TGCGCCAGCAGCTTGGAAGGGACCTCGAACACTGAAGCTTTCTTT. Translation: CASSLEGTSNTEAFF.

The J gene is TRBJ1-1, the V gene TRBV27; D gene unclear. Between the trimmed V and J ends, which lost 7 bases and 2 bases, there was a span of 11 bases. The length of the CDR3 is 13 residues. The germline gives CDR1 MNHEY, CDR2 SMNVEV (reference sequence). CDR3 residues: CASMVIGNTEAFF. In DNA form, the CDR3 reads TGTGCCAGCATGGTAATCGGAAACACTGAAGCTTTCTTT.

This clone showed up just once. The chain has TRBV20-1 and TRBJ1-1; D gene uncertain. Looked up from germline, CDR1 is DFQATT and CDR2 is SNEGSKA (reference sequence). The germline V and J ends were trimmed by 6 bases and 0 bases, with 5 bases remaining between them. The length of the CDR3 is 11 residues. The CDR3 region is CSAVLNTEAFF. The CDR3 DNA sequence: TGCAGTGCCGTACTGAACACTGAAGCTTTCTTT.

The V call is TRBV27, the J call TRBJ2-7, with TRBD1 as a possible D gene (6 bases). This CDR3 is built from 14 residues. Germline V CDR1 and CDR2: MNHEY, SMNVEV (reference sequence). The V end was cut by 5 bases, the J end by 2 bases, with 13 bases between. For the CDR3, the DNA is TGTGCCAGCAGTCCACAGGGAACTCCCTACGAGCAGTACTTC. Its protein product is CASSPQGTPYEQYF.

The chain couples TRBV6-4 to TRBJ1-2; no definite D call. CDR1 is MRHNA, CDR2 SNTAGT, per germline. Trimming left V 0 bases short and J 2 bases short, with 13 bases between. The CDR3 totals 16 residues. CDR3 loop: CASSDSGGYLNYGYTF. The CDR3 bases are TGTGCCAGCAGTGACTCAGGCGGATACTTAAACTATGGCTACACCTTC.

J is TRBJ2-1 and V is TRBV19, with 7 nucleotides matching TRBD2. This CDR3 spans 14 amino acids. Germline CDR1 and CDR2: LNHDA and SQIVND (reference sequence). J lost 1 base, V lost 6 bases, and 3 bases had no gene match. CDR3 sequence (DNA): TGTGCCAGTAGCTACGGGAGGTCCTACAATGAGCAGTTCTTC. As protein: CASSYGRSYNEQFF.